These 8 T cell receptor beta chains originate from one sample sequenced in a study of response to subunit inactivated influenza vaccine listed by TCRdb under 2018. Library method: RT-PCR. TCRdb lists the instrument as Illumina HiSeq 2500. TCRdb trimmed public reads at Q25 via fastp, called clones via MiXCR and kept in-frame beta chains. Rows are combined by CDR3 protein, so each entry shows the most common genes and DNA. The sample data list under 200,000 distinct CDR3 sequences, and 10% to 15% of these were observed just once. Together, the top ten hold around 32% of the sample. These data are also associated with another study on T cells expressing NK-cell markers. As noted in the second study: TCR beta cDNA libraries were made by 5'RACE template switching that added a universal primer site and unique molecular identifiers.

Sequences were derived from CD8+ T cells sorted from PBMCs, sampled roughly 12 days after vaccination. Receptors originate from a man aged 50 or older who received an inactivated influenza vaccine. Donor details come from another sample of the same person, matched by shared clones.

This clonotype was recorded at least ten times. The chain is built from TRBV6-2 or TRBV6-3 and TRBJ2-7, with D maybe TRBD2 (5 bases). V shed 7 bases and J shed 3 bases, with 7 bases lying between them. Per the germline V gene, CDR1 is MNHEY and CDR2 is SVGEGT. The CDR3 spans 11 residues. CDR3 sequence: CASMAGYEQYF. DNA for the CDR3: TGTGCCAGCATGGCGGGCTACGAGCAGTACTTC.

A few counts support this clonotype. The rearrangement links TRBV27 to TRBJ1-2; D unclear. This CDR3 region has 15 residues. Trimming cost V 3 bases and J 2 bases, with 13 bases left between them. CDR1 is MNHEY and CDR2 is SMNVEV in the germline V gene (reference sequence). The CDR3 sequence is CASSFTVMPNYGYTF. The DNA for the CDR3 is TGTGCCAGCAGTTTCACGGTAATGCCGAACTATGGCTACACCTTC.

The V gene is TRBV28, the J gene TRBJ2-3, with TRBD1 matching over 10 bases. The CDR3 consists of 20 residues. The germline gives CDR1 MDHEN, CDR2 SYDVKM. V gave up 2 bases and J gave up 0 bases; unmatched junction bases: 14. The CDR3 is CASSLLRQGAARWSTDTQYF. For the CDR3, the DNA is TGTGCCAGCAGTTTACTCCGACAGGGGGCAGCCCGGTGGAGCACAGATACGCAGTATTTT. The full variable domain, completed using reference TRBV28 and TRBJ2-3, is DVKVTQSSRYLVKRTGEKVFLECVQDMDHENMFWYRQDPGLGLRLIYFSYDVKMKEKGDIPEGYSVSREKKERFSLILESASTNQTSMYLCASSLLRQGAARWSTDTQYFGPGTRLTVL.

This clonotype was recorded a few times. The chain couples TRBV12-3 or TRBV12-4 to TRBJ2-1; 14 bases agree with TRBD2. With V trimmed by 6 bases and J by 8 bases, 12 bases remained unmatched. This CDR3 spans 17 amino acids. In DNA form, the CDR3 reads TGTGCCAGCAGGCCCTTTGAGACTAGCGGGAGGGACGATGAGCAGTTCTTC. The encoded protein is CASRPFETSGRDDEQFF.

Written as DNA, the CDR3 is TGTGCCAGCAGCCCCGGGACAGGGAGGATGGAGCAGTACTTC. Its protein is CASSPGTGRMEQYF. The chain uses TRBV2 and TRBJ2-7; the match to TRBD1 covers 9 bases. Germline CDR1 reads SNHLY; CDR2 reads FYNNEI. This CDR3 contains 14 residues. The V gene end was trimmed by 6 bases and the J gene end by 7 bases; junction bases not matched to a gene: 10.

The table lists this clonotype with many counts. This chain connects TRBV28 to TRBJ2-2; D is uncertain. Looked up from germline, CDR1 is MDHEN and CDR2 is SYDVKM. Trimming cost V 4 bases and J 3 bases, with 0 bases left between them. The CDR3 covers 11 residues. This chain's CDR3 is CASSYTGELFF. The CDR3 nucleotides are TGTGCCAGCAGTTACACCGGGGAGCTGTTTTTT.

This clonotype has more than one count but fewer than ten. The chain uses TRBV7-9 and TRBJ1-5, with 7 bases identical to TRBD1. The junction had 7 bases not matched to a gene; V was cut back by 5 bases and J by 3 bases. The length of the CDR3 is 15 residues. Per germline, CDR1 SEHNR and CDR2 FQNEAQ (reference sequence). CDR3 bases: TGTGCCAGCAGCCAAGGGACAGCCAACAATCAGCCCCAGCATTTT. Translating gives CASSQGTANNQPQHF.

V and J are TRBV3-1 and TRBJ2-1; either TRBD1 or TRBD2 may supply D (5 bases each). The CDR3 totals 15 residues. With 4 bases removed from V and 15 bases from J, the gap between germline ends came to 25 bases. CDR1 is LGHDT, CDR2 YNNKEL, per germline (reference sequence). The CDR3, as DNA: TGTGCCAGCAGCCCGAGGGGTCTGGACAACACCGGAGGGTTCTTC. This codes for CASSPRGLDNTGGFF.